The entry below gives a single T cell receptor beta chain sequence along with its context. These data belong to a study of blood T cell repertoires in COVID-19. Overall study context: Collection of acute and convalescent COVID-19 samples took place in the United States, Italy and Spain.

The CDR3 covers 13 residues. Germline V gene sequence: CDR1 MNHEY, CDR2 SMNVEV (reference sequence). Trimming stripped 3 bases from V and 2 bases from J, with 8 bases between. Produced via immunoSEQ multiplex PCR; TCRdb's table is partial and in-frame only. This sample has under 500,000 clones, with 70% to 90% found just once. The chain recombines TRBV27 with TRBJ2-7; D is ambiguous. This receptor was identified in a woman under 30 with acute COVID-19. Material: PBMCs or T cells enriched from blood (not recorded which). CDR3 nucleotide sequence: TGTGCCAGCAGTTTGGGCTGGCCCTACGAGCAGTACTTC. Encoded protein: CASSLGWPYEQYF.